Below are 7 T cell receptor beta chains sequenced from a single sample in a study of vaccination effects on CD4 cells after COVID-19. Expansion with viral peptide pools was applied to antigen-specific CD4+ T cells by the ViraFEST assay prior to sequencing. Subsequent to a culture period of 10 days, CD4+ T cells were isolated. Between March and December 2020, the person had a SARS-CoV-2 infection that PCR confirmed. Their antigens are not known. Data came from immunoSEQ multiplex PCR; TCRdb stores just in-frame clones and leaves some out. Among around 49,000 clones, about three quarters were seen once, and the ten largest hold approximately 28%. Source: CD4+ T cells from PBMCs cultured with a peptide pool, taken before COVID-19 vaccination. Receptors originate from a human donor who had a prior SARS-CoV-2 infection.

In its sample, this clone was seen a few times. The chain has TRBV7-2 and TRBJ2-2, with D uncertain. Germline V gene lookup returns CDR1 SGHTA and CDR2 FQGNSA. V gave up 2 bases and J gave up 7 bases, with 8 bases separating them. The CDR3 contains 13 residues. Here the CDR3 reads CASSLSRVGELFF. CDR3 DNA: TGTGCCAGCAGCTTATCTAGAGTCGGGGAGCTGTTTTTT. The entire variable domain, with the rest obtained from reference TRBV7-2 and TRBJ2-2, is as follows: GAGVSQSPSNKVTEKGKDVELRCDPISGHTALYWYRQSLGQGLEFLIYFQGNSAPDKSGLPSDRFSAERTGGSVSTLTIQRTQQEDSAVYLCASSLSRVGELFFGEGSRLTVL.

The genes are TRBV5-6 and TRBJ1-4, with 9 bases that match TRBD1. The germline V gene has CDR1 SGHDT and CDR2 YYEEEE. V shed 2 bases, J shed 8 bases, and the junction held 1 base outside the gene matches. The CDR3 has 13 residues. In nucleotides, the CDR3 is TGTGCCAGCAGCTTACAGGGGGCAGAAAAACTGTTTTTT. Amino acids: CASSLQGAEKLFF.

This clone showed up just a few times. The chain combines TRBV7-2 with TRBJ1-1; TRBD1 matches at 9 bases. V dropped 5 bases and J dropped 6; count of bases not matched to a gene: 10. This CDR3 contains 15 residues. The germline V gene encodes CDR1 SGHTA and CDR2 FQGNSA. The CDR3 spells CASSRGGTGRSEAFF. The DNA of the CDR3 is TGTGCCAGCAGCCGGGGGGGGACAGGGAGGTCTGAAGCTTTCTTT.

This sequence joins TRBV6-2 or TRBV6-3 and TRBJ2-7; no firm D call. CDR3 size: 14 residues. The germline V and J ends were trimmed by 3 bases and 2 bases, with 11 bases remaining between them. CDR1 MNHEY and CDR2 SVGEGT come from the germline V gene. CDR3 bases: TGTGCCAGCAGTTATCAGGTGGGGACCTACGAGCAGTACTTC. This encodes CASSYQVGTYEQYF.

The chain uses TRBV5-6 and TRBJ1-4; tentatively, D is TRBD1 (5 bases). Germline V lookup: CDR1 SGHDT, CDR2 YYEEEE. The CDR3 loop spans 15 amino acids. Trimming left V 2 bases short and J 3 bases short, with 11 bases between. This CDR3 is CASSFEGRSNEKLFF. The CDR3 region has the DNA TGTGCCAGCAGCTTTGAGGGGAGGTCTAATGAAAAACTGTTTTTT. The whole variable domain, filled in from reference TRBV5-6 and TRBJ1-4, reads DAGVTQSPTHLIKTRGQQVTLRCSPKSGHDTVSWYQQALGQGPQFIFQYYEEEERQRGNFPDRFSGHQFPNYSSELNVNALLLGDSALYLCASSFEGRSNEKLFFGSGTQLSVL.

The sample holds a few counts of this clone. The chain employs TRBV19 and TRBJ2-1; 9 bases are a match to TRBD1. The length of the CDR3 is 14 residues. Looked up from germline, CDR1 is LNHDA and CDR2 is SQIVND (reference sequence). J gave up 8 bases and V 4 bases, and 6 bases lay outside the gene matches. CDR3 in amino acids: CASSRTGEGDEQFF. CDR3 nucleotide sequence: TGTGCCAGTAGTAGGACAGGGGAGGGAGATGAGCAGTTCTTC. The entire variable domain, with the rest obtained from reference TRBV19 and TRBJ2-1, is as follows: DGGITQSPKYLFRKEGQNVTLSCEQNLNHDAMYWYRQDPGQGLRLIYYSQIVNDFQKGDIAEGYSVSREKKESFPLTVTSAQKNPTAFYLCASSRTGEGDEQFFGPGTRLTVL.

The V call is TRBV4-1, the J call TRBJ1-2; 9 bases are shared with TRBD1. The germline V gene encodes CDR1 MGHRA and CDR2 YSYEKL. The CDR3 extends over 15 amino acids. Trimming cost V 2 bases and J 2 bases; bases outside gene matches: 3. The CDR3 coding sequence is TGCGCCAGCAGCCAAAGTGGGACAGGGAACTATGGCTACACCTTC. Protein sequence: CASSQSGTGNYGYTF.